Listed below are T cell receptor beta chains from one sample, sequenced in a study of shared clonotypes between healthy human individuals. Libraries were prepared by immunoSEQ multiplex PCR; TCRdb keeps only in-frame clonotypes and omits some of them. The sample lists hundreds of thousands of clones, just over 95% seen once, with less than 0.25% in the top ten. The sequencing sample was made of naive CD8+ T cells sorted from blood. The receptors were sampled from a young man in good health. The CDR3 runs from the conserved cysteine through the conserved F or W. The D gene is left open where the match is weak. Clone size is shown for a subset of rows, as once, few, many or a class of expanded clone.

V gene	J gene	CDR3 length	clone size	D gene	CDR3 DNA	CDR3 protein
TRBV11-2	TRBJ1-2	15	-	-	TGTGCCAGCAGCTTCCTGAACGTGGGCCTCTATGGCTACACCTTC	CASSFLNVGLYGYTF
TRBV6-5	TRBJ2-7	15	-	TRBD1	TGTGCCAGCAGCCCACAGGGGGTCATCTCCTACGAGCAGTACTTC	CASSPQGVISYEQYF
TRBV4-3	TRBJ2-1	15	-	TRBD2	TGCGCCAGCAGCCTAGCGGGAGTGATGAACAATGAGCAGTTCTTC	CASSLAGVMNNEQFF
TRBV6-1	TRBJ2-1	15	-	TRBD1	TGTGCCAGCAGTCGGACAGGGGGCTCCTACAATGAGCAGTTCTTC	CASSRTGGSYNEQFF
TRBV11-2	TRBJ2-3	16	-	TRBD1	TGTGCCAGCAGCTTAGTGAGGACAGGGATCACAGATACGCAGTATTTT	CASSLVRTGITDTQYF
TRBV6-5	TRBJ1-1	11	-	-	TGTGCCAGCGGTCCAGGCACCGAAGCTTTCTTT	CASGPGTEAFF
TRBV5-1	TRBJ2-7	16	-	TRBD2	TGCGCCAGCAGCCCCCGGAGCGGGGCTCCCGTCTACGAGCAGTACTTC	CASSPRSGAPVYEQYF
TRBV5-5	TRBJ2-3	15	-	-	TGTGCCAGCAGCTTACTAGCCACTTCTACAGATACGCAGTATTTT	CASSLLATSTDTQYF
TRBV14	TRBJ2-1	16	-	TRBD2	TGTGCCAGCAGCCTTTATAGCGGGATCTCCTACAATGAGCAGTTCTTC	CASSLYSGISYNEQFF
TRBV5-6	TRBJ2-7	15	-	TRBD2	TGTGCCAGCAGCTTTCTGGCTAGCGGGGACTACGAGCAGTACTTC	CASSFLASGDYEQYF
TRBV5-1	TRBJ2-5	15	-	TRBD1	TGCGCCAGCAGCTCTGGCACAGGGGGCTTAGAGACCCAGTACTTC	CASSSGTGGLETQYF
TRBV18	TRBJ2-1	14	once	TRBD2	TGTGCCAGCTCACCACCGTCTAGCGGCGATGAGCAGTTCTTC	CASSPPSSGDEQFF
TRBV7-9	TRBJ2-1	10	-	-	TGTGCCAGGGTGAAAGGCGGGCAGTTCTTC	CARVKGGQFF
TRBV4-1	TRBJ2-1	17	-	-	TGCGCCAGCAGCCAAGACTTTCAGGAGGACGAATACAATGAGCAGTTCTTC	CASSQDFQEDEYNEQFF
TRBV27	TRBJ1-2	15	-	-	TGTGCCAGCAGTCCCGGGAGGCAGGGTATCTATGGCTACACCTTC	CASSPGRQGIYGYTF
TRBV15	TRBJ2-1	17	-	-	TGTGCCACCAGCGCCCCCCTCGGAGGGCAGGGTTACAATGAGCAGTTCTTC	CATSAPLGGQGYNEQFF
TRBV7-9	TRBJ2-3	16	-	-	TGTGCCAGCAGCTTAACTTCCGGGCCCCTAAAAATGAGCCAGTATTTT	CASSLTSGPLKMSQYF
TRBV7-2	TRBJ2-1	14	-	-	TGTGCCAGCAGCTGGGCAGGAGAGAACAATGAGCAGTTCTTC	CASSWAGENNEQFF
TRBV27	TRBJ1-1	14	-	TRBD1	TGTGCCAGCAGGGCCTCGACAGGGGCCACTGAAGCTTTCTTT	CASRASTGATEAFF
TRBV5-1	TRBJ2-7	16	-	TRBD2	TGCGCCAGCAGCGTACCTAGCGGGAGGGCCTCCTACGAGCAGTACTTC	CASSVPSGRASYEQYF
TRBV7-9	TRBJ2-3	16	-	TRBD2	TGTGCCAGCAGCCAGGGACTAGCGGGTGTATTAGATACGCAGTATTTT	CASSQGLAGVLDTQYF
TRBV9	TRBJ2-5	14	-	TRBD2	TGTGCCAGCAGCTCACTCCTAGCGGAAGAGACCCAGTACTTC	CASSSLLAEETQYF
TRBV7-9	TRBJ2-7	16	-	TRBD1	TGTGCCAGCAGCGGATCCGGGACAGGGGTATCCTACGAGCAGTACTTC	CASSGSGTGVSYEQYF
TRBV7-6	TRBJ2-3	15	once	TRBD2	TGTGCCAGCAGCTTACTAGCGGGAGCCACAGATACGCAGTATTTT	CASSLLAGATDTQYF
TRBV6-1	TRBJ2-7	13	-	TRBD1	TGTGCCAGCAGTGCGACAGGGATCTACGAGCAGTACTTC	CASSATGIYEQYF
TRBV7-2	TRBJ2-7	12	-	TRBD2	TGTGCCAGCAGCCACTTAGCGGGAGAGAGGAGGTTC	CASSHLAGERRF
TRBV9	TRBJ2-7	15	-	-	TGTGCCAGCAGCGAGGCCGGGACACGAGACTACGAGCAGTACTTC	CASSEAGTRDYEQYF
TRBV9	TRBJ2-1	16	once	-	TGTGCCAGCAGCCCCTATGATAGCGGACCCTACAATGAGCAGTTCTTC	CASSPYDSGPYNEQFF
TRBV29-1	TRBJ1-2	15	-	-	TGCAGCGTTGAAGCCGAGAGGGCAGAGCTTACGGGCTACACCTTC	CSVEAERAELTGYTF
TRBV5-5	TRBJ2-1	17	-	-	TGTGCCAGCAGCTTGGGGGGGACACCTTACAATTACAATGAGCAGTTCTTC	CASSLGGTPYNYNEQFF
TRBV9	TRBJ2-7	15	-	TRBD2	TGTGCCAGCAGCGTAGACACGGGAGGAGGCTACGAGCAGTACTTC	CASSVDTGGGYEQYF
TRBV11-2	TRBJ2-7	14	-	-	TGTGCCAGCAGCTTAGATACCCGACGCGGCGAGCAGTACTTC	CASSLDTRRGEQYF
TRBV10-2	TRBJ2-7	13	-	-	TGCGCCAGCAGTGTGGGGACCACCTACGAGCAGTACTTC	CASSVGTTYEQYF
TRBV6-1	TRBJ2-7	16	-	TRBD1	TGTGCCAGCAGTGAACCATGGGACAGGGCCGCAGGCGGGCAGTACTTC	CASSEPWDRAAGGQYF
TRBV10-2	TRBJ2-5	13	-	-	TGCGCCAGCAGTGATGGGTACGGAGAGACCCAGTACTTC	CASSDGYGETQYF
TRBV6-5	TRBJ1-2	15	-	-	TGTGCCAGCAGTTACTCGGGGCCACTACCTGACGGCTACACCTTC	CASSYSGPLPDGYTF